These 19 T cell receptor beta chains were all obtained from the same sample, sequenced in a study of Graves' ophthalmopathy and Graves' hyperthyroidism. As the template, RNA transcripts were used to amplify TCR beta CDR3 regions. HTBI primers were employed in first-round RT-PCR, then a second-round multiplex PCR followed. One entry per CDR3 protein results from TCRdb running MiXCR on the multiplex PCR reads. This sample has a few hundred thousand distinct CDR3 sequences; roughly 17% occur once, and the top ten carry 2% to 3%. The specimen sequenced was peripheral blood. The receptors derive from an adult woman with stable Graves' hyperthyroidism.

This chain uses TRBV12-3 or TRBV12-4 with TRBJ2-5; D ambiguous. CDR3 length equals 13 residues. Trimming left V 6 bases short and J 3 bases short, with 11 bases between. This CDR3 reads CASRSDGEETQYF. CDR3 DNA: TGTGCCAGCAGATCGGACGGCGAAGAGACCCAGTACTTC.

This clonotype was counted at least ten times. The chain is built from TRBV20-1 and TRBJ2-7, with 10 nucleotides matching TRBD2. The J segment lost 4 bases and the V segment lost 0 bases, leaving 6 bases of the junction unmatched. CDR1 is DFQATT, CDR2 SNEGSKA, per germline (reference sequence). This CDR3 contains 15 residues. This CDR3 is CSAREGASGSYEQYF. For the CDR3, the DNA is TGCAGTGCTAGAGAAGGGGCTAGCGGGAGTTACGAGCAGTACTTC.

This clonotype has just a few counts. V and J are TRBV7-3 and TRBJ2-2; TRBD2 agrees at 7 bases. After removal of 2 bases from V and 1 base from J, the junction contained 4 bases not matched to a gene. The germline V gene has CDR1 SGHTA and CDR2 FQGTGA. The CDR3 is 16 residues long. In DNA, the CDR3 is TGTGCCAGCAGCTTACAGGCTAGCGGGAACACCGGGGAGCTGTTTTTT. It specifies CASSLQASGNTGELFF.

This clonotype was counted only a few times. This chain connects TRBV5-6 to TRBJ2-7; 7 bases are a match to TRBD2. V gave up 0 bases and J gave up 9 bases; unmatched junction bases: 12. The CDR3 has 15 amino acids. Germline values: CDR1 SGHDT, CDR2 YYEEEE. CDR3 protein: CASSLEAGPGYGQYF. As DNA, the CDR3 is TGTGCCAGCAGCTTGGAAGCGGGGCCCGGGTATGGGCAGTACTTC.

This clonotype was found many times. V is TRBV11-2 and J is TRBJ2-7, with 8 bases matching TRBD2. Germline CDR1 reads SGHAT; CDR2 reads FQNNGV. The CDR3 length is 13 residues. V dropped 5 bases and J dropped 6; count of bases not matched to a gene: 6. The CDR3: CASSSGSLFEQYF. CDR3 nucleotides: TGTGCCAGCAGCAGCGGGAGTCTCTTCGAGCAGTACTTC.

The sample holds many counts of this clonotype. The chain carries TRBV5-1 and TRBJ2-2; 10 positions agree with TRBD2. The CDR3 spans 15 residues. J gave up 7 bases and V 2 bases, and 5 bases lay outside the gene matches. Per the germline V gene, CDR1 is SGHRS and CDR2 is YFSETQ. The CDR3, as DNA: TGCGCCAGCAGCTTTACTAGCGGGATTCGCGGGGAGCTGTTTTTT. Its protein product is CASSFTSGIRGELFF.

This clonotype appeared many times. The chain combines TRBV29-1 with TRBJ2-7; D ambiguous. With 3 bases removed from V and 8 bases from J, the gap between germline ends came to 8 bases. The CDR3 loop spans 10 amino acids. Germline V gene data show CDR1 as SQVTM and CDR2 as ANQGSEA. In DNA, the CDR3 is TGCAGCGTTGATGTAGGGCAGCAGTACTTC. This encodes CSVDVGQQYF.

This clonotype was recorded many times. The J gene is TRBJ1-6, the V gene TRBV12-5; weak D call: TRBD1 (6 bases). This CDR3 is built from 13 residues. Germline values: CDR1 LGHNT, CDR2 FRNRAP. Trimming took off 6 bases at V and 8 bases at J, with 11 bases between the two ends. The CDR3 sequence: CASGNRVDSPLHF. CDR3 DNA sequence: TGTGCTAGTGGAAACAGGGTGGATTCACCCCTCCACTTT.

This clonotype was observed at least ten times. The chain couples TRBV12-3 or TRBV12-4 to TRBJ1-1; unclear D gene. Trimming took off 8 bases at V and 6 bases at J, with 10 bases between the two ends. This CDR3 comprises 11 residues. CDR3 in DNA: TGTGCCAGCGTCCATGGGGCTGAAGCTTTCTTT. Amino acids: CASVHGAEAFF.

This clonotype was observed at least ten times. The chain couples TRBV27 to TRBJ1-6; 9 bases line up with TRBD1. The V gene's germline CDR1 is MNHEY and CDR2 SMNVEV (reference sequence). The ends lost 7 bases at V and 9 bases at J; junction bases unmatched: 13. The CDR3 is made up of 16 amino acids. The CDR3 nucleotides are TGTGCCAGCACCTCCAGTGGACAGGGGTTCGGTTCACCCCTCCACTTT. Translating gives CASTSSGQGFGSPLHF.

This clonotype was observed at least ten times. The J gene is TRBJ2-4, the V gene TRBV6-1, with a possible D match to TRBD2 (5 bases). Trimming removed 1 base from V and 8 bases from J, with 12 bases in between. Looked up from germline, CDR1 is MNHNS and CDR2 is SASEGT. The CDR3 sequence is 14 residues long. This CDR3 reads CASSEESEADIQYF. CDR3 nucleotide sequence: TGTGCCAGCAGTGAAGAGTCGGAGGCGGACATTCAGTACTTC.

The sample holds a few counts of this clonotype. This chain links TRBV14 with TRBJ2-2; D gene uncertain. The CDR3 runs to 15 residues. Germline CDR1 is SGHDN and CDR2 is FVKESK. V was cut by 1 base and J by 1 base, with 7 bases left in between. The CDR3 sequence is CASSQGRRNTGELFF. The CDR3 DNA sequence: TGTGCCAGCAGCCAAGGACGGAGGAACACCGGGGAGCTGTTTTTT.

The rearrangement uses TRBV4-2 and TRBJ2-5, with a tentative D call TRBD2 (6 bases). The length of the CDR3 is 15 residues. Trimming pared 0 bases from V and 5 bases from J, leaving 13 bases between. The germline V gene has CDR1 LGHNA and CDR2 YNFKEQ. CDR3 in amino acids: CASSQDYGGVETQYF. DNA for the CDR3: TGTGCCAGCAGCCAAGATTACGGGGGAGTGGAGACCCAGTACTTC.

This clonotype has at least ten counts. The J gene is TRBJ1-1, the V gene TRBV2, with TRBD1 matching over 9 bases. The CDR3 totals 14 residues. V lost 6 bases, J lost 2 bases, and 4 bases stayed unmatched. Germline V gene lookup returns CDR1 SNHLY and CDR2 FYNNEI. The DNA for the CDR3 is TGTGCCAGCAGCAGGACAGGGGCTAACACTGAAGCTTTCTTT. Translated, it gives CASSRTGANTEAFF. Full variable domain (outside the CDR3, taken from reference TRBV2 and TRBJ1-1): EPEVTQTPSHQVTQMGQEVILRCVPISNHLYFYWYRQILGQKVEFLVSFYNNEISEKSEIFDDQFSVERPDGSNFTLKIRSTKLEDSAMYFCASSRTGANTEAFFGQGTRLTVV.

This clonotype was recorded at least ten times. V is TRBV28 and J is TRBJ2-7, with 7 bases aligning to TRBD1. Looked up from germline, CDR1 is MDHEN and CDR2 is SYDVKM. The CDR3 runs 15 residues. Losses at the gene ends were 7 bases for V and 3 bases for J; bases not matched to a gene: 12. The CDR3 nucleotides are TGTGCCAGCAACCCAGGACGACAGGGTCTCTACGAGCAGTACTTC. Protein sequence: CASNPGRQGLYEQYF.

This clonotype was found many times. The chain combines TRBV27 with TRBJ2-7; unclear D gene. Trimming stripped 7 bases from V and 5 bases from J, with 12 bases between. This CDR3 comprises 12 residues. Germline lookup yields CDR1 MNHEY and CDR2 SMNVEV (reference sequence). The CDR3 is CASILHGNEQYF. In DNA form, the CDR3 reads TGTGCCAGCATCCTTCATGGGAACGAGCAGTACTTC.

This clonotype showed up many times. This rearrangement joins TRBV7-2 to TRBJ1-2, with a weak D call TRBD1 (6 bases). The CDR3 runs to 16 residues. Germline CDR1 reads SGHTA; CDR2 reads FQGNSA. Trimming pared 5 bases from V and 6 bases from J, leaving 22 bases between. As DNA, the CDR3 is TGTGCCAGCAGCCCCGCTAGGTTCGGGGGGGCGGATGGCTACACCTTC. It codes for CASSPARFGGADGYTF.

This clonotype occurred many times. The CDR3 DNA reads as TGTGCCAGCAGTTTGAGAGGGGTCCCCAATCAGCCCCAGCATTTT. Protein product: CASSLRGVPNQPQHF. The chain is built from TRBV28 and TRBJ1-5, with D perhaps matching TRBD1 (5 bases). The germline V gene encodes CDR1 MDHEN and CDR2 SYDVKM. The CDR3 runs 15 residues. Trimming left V 3 bases short and J 3 bases short, with 12 bases between.

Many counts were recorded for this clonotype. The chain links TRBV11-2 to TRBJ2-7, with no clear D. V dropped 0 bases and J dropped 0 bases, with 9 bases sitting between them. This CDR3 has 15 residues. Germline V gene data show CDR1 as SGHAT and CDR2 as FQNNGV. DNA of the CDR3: TGTGCCAGCAGCTTAGAGCGTGAACCCTCCTACGAGCAGTACTTC. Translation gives CASSLEREPSYEQYF.